One and the same sample provided the 4 T cell receptor beta chains below, sequenced in a study of control samples from healthy donors and cancer patients. The data were produced by immunoSEQ multiplex PCR, yet TCRdb's version contains in-frame clones alone and is incomplete. The sample lists 55,000 to 90,000 clones, over 70% occurring once. Specimen: blood. These receptors came from a man aged 45-65 years in good health.

The chain links TRBV11-3 to TRBJ2-1, with 14 bases that match TRBD2. Trimming cost V 3 bases and J 8 bases; bases outside gene matches: 3. The CDR3 is 15 amino acids. Germline assignment: CDR1 SGHNT and CDR2 YENEEA. For the CDR3, the DNA is TGTGCCAGCAGCTTGACTAGCGGGAGGGCGCATGAGCAGTTCTTC. Translated, it gives CASSLTSGRAHEQFF.

The chain carries TRBV5-4 and TRBJ2-3; TRBD2 aligns across 7 bases. V lost 4 bases and J lost 5; bases outside the gene matches: 4. Germline-derived CDR1 and CDR2 are SGHNT and YYREEE (reference sequence). The CDR3 extends over 13 amino acids. Here the CDR3 reads CASSQTSLDTQYF. The CDR3, as DNA: TGTGCCAGCAGCCAGACTAGCTTAGATACGCAGTATTTT.

The chain links TRBV5-4 to TRBJ2-5; 9 bases are a match to TRBD2. V shed 4 bases, J shed 1 base, and the junction held 11 bases outside the gene matches. The CDR3 length is 17 residues. Germline V gene data show CDR1 as SGHNT and CDR2 as YYREEE (reference sequence). CDR3 protein: CASSRIDLAGPQETQYF. In DNA form, the CDR3 reads TGTGCCAGCAGCCGAATTGACCTAGCGGGGCCCCAAGAGACCCAGTACTTC. The full variable domain, with the rest looked up from reference TRBV5-4 and TRBJ2-5, is ETGVTQSPTHLIKTRGQQVTLRCSSQSGHNTVSWYQQALGQGPQFIFQYYREEENGRGNFPPRFSGLQFPNYSSELNVNALELDDSALYLCASSRIDLAGPQETQYFGPGTRLLVL.

This sequence joins TRBV4-3 and TRBJ2-3; 8 nucleotides align to TRBD2. This CDR3 region has 15 residues. The ends lost 3 bases at V and 2 bases at J; junction bases unmatched: 4. Germline V lookup: CDR1 LGHNA, CDR2 YSLEER. The CDR3 coding sequence is TGCGCCAGCAGCCAGACGACTAGCGACACAGATACGCAGTATTTT. As protein: CASSQTTSDTDTQYF.